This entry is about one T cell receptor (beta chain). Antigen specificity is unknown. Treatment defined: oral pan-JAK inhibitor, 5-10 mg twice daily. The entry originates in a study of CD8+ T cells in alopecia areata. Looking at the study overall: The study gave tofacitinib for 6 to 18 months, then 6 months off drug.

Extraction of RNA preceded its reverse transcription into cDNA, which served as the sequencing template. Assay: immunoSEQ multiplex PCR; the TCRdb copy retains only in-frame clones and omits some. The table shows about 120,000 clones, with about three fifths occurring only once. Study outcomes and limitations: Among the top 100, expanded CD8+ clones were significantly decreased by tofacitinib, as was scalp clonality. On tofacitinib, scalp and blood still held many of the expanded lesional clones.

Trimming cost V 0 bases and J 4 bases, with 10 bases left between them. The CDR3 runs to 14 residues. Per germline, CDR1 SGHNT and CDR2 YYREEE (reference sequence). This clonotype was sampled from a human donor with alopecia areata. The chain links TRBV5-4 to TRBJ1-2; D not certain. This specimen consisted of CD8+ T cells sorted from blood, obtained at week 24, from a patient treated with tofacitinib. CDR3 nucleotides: TGTGCCAGCAGCTTGGAGGATTCTCCCTATGGCTACACCTTC. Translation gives CASSLEDSPYGYTF.